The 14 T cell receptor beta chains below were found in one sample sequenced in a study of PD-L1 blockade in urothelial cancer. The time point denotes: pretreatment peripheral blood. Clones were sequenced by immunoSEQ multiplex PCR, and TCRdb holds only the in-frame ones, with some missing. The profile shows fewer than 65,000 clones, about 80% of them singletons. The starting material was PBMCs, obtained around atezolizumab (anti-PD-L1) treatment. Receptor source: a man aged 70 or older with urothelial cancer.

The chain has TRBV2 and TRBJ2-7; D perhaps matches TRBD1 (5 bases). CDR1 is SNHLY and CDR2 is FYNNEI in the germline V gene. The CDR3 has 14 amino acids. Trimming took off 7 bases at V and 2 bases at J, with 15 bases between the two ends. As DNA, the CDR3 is TGTGCCAGCATGGCGTCACAGGCAACCTACGAGCAGTACTTC. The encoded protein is CASMASQATYEQYF.

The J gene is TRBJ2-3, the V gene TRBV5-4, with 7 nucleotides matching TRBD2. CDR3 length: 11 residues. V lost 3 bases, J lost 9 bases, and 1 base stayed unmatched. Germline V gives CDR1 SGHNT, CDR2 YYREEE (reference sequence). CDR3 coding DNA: TGTGCCAGCAGCTCGGGACTAACGCAGTATTTT. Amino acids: CASSSGLTQYF. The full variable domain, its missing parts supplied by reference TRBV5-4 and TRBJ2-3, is ETGVTQSPTHLIKTRGQQVTLRCSSQSGHNTVSWYQQALGQGPQFIFQYYREEENGRGNFPPRFSGLQFPNYSSELNVNALELDDSALYLCASSSGLTQYFGPGTRLTVL.

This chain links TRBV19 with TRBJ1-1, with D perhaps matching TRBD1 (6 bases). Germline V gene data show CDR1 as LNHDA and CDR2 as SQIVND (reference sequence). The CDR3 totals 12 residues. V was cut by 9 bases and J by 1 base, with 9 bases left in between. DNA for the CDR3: TGTGCCAGCCGGACAGCGAACACTGAAGCTTTCTTT. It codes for CASRTANTEAFF.

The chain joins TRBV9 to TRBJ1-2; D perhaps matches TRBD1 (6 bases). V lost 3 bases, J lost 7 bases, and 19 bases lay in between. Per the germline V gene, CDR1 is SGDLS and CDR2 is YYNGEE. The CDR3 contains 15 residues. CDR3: CASSGAGRGVGGYTF. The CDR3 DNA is TGTGCCAGCAGCGGAGCTGGCAGGGGTGTGGGTGGCTACACCTTC. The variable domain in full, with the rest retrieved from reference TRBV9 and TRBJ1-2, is DSGVTQTPKHLITATGQRVTLRCSPRSGDLSVYWYQQSLDQGLQFLIQYYNGEERAKGNILERFSAQQFPDLHSELNLSSLELGDSALYFCASSGAGRGVGGYTFGSGTRLTVV.

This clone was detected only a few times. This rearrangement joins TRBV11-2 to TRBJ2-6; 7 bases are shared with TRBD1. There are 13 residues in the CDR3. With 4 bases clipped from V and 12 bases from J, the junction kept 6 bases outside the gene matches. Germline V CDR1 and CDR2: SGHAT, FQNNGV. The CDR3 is CASSYLQGSVLTF. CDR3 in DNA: TGTGCCAGCAGCTACCTACAGGGGTCCGTCCTGACTTTC.

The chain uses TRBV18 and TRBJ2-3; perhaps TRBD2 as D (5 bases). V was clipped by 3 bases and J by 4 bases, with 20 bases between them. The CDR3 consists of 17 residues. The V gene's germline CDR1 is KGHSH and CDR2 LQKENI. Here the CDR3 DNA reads TGTGCCAGCTCACCGGTTAGTAGCGCCCAAAGGGCAGATACGCAGTATTTT. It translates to CASSPVSSAQRADTQYF.

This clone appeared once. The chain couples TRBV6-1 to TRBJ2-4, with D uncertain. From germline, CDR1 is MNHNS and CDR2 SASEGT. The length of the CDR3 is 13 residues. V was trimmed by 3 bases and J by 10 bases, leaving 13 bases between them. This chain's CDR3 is CASSEWQEDIQYF. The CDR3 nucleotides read TGTGCCAGCAGTGAGTGGCAAGAAGATATTCAGTACTTC.

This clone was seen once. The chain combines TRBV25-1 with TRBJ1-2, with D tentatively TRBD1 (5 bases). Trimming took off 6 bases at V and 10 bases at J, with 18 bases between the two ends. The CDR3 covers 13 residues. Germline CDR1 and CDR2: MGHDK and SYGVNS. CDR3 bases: TGTGCCAGCAGCCCCCGGCCAGGGTGGGTCTACACCTTC. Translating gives CASSPRPGWVYTF.

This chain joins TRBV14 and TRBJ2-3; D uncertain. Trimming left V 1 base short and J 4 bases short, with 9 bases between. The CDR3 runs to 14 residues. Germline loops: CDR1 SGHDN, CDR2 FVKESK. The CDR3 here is CASSQGRSSDTQYF. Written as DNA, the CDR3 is TGTGCCAGCAGCCAAGGCCGGTCGTCAGATACGCAGTATTTT.

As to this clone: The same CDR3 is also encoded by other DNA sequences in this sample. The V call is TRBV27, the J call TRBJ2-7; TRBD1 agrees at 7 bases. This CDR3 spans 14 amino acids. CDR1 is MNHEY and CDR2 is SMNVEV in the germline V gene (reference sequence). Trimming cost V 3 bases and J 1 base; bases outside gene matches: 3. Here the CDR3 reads CASSFLGQSYEQYF. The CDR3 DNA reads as TGTGCCAGCAGTTTCCTGGGACAGTCCTACGAGCAGTACTTC.

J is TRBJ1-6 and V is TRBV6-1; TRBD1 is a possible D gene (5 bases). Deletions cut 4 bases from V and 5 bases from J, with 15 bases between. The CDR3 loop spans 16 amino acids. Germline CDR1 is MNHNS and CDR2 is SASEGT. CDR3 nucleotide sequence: TGTGCCAGCAGTGCGCGTGCGGGGCCGAATAATTCACCCCTCCACTTT. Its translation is CASSARAGPNNSPLHF.

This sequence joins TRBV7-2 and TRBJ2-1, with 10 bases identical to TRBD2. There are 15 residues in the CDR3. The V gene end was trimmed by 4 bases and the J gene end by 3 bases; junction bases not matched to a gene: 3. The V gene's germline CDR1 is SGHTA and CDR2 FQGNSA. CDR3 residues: CASSSAGGHYNEQFF. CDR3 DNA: TGTGCCAGCAGCTCAGCGGGAGGGCACTACAATGAGCAGTTCTTC.

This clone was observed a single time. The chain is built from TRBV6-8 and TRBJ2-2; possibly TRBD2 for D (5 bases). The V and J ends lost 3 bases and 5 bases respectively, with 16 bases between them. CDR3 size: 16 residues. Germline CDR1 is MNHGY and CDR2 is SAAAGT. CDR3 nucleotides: TGTGCCAGCAGTTATAGAGGTGCAGGCGGGACCGGGGAGCTGTTTTTT. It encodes CASSYRGAGGTGELFF.

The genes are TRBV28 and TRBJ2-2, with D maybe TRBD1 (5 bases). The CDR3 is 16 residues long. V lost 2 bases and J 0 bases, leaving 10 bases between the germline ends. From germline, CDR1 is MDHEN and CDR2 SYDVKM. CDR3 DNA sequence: TGTGCCAGCAGTTTACCCGTGACAGCGAACACCGGGGAGCTGTTTTTT. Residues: CASSLPVTANTGELFF.